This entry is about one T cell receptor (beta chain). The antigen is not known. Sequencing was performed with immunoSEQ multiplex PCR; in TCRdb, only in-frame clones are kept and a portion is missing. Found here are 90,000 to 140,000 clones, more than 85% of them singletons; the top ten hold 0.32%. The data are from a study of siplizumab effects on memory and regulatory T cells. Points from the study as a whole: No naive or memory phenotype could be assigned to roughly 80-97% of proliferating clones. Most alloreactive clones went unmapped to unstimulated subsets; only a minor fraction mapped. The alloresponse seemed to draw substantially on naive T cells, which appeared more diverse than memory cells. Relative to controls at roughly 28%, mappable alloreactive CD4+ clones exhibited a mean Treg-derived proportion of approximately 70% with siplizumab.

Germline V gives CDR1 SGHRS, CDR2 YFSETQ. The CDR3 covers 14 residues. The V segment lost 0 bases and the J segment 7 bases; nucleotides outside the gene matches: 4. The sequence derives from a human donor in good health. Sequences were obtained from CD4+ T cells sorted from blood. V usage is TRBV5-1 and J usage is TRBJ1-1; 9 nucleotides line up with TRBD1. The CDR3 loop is CASSLARDRDEAFF. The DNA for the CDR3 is TGCGCCAGCAGCTTGGCCCGGGACAGGGATGAAGCTTTCTTT. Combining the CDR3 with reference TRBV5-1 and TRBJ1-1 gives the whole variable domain KAGVTQTPRYLIKTRGQQVTLSCSPISGHRSVSWYQQTPGQGLQFLFEYFSETQRNKGNFPGRFSGRQFSNSRSEMNVSTLELGDSALYLCASSLARDRDEAFFGQGTRLTVV.